This passage covers 24 T cell receptor beta chains from one sample sequenced in a study of blood T cell repertoires in COVID-19. Profiled with immunoSEQ multiplex PCR; TCRdb holds only in-frame clones, not every one. The sample contains tens of thousands of clones, roughly 91% of which appear only once. Sequencing used peripheral blood. The receptors derive from a woman aged 80 or over with active COVID-19.

The V and J genes are TRBV20-1 and TRBJ2-1; D perhaps matches TRBD2 (5 bases). V lost 0 bases and J 10 bases, leaving 7 bases between the germline ends. The V gene's germline CDR1 is DFQATT and CDR2 SNEGSKA (reference sequence). This CDR3 region has 11 residues. The CDR3 DNA sequence: TGCAGTGCTAGAGAAGAGCGGGAGCAGTTCTTC. Translated, it gives CSAREEREQFF.

The chain has TRBV9 and TRBJ2-5, with TRBD1 matching 10 bases. V was pared by 4 bases and J by 5 bases, with 8 bases of the junction left unmatched. Germline V gene data show CDR1 as SGDLS and CDR2 as YYNGEE. The CDR3 length is 15 residues. The DNA of the CDR3 is TGTGCCAGCAGCCGGACAGGGGGTTCGGGGGAGACCCAGTACTTC. It is translated as CASSRTGGSGETQYF. The full variable domain, its missing parts supplied by reference TRBV9 and TRBJ2-5, is DSGVTQTPKHLITATGQRVTLRCSPRSGDLSVYWYQQSLDQGLQFLIQYYNGEERAKGNILERFSAQQFPDLHSELNLSSLELGDSALYFCASSRTGGSGETQYFGPGTRLLVL.

This chain links TRBV7-9 with TRBJ2-7, with a possible D match to TRBD2 (6 bases). The CDR3 runs 16 residues. The ends were cut back, 0 bases at V and 4 bases at J, with 16 bases in the middle. Germline V gene lookup returns CDR1 SEHNR and CDR2 FQNEAQ (reference sequence). For the CDR3, the DNA is TGTGCCAGCAGCTTAGCCGCTAGCGCCAACCCATACGAGCAGTACTTC. Amino acids: CASSLAASANPYEQYF.

This clone was observed a single time. The chain recombines TRBV7-2 with TRBJ2-7, with 7 bases fitting TRBD1. With 4 bases clipped from V and 4 bases from J, the junction kept 4 bases outside the gene matches. Germline V gene data show CDR1 as SGHTA and CDR2 as FQGNSA. This CDR3 comprises 13 residues. The CDR3: CASSWGQKYEQYF. CDR3 bases: TGTGCCAGCAGCTGGGGACAGAAATACGAGCAGTACTTC.

Notes on this clone: One junction end does not reproduce the germline sequence, and a read error may be involved. The sample carries other DNA sequences with the same CDR3. The chain carries TRBV6-5 and TRBJ1-2; possible D gene TRBD1, 6 bases. The length of the CDR3 is 15 residues. CDR1 and CDR2 (germline): MNHEY, SVGAGI. The CDR3 here is CASSFQGGANYGYTF. Here the CDR3 DNA reads TGTGCCAGCAGTTTCCAAGGGGGAGCTAACTATGGCTACACCTTT.

About this clone itself: Additional DNA sequences in this sample encode the identical CDR3. The chain has TRBV15 and TRBJ2-3; 9 bases line up with TRBD2. The ends lost 0 bases at V and 3 bases at J; junction bases unmatched: 10. The germline V gene encodes CDR1 LNHNV and CDR2 YYDKDF (reference sequence). This CDR3 region has 18 residues. The CDR3 region is CATSRDWGGAGGTDTQYF. CDR3 nucleotide sequence: TGTGCCACCAGCAGAGATTGGGGGGGGGCGGGAGGGACAGATACGCAGTATTTT.

The sample holds a few counts of this clone. CDR3 sequence: CASSLEGGNQPQHF. The CDR3 DNA is TGCGCCAGCAGCTTGGAGGGGGGCAATCAGCCCCAGCATTTT. The chain links TRBV5-1 to TRBJ1-5; D may be TRBD1 (6 bases). The V end was cut by 0 bases, the J end by 2 bases, with 6 bases between. The CDR3 totals 14 residues. Germline V gives CDR1 SGHRS, CDR2 YFSETQ.

V is TRBV12-3 or TRBV12-4 and J is TRBJ1-5; no definite D call. Trimming cost V 2 bases and J 4 bases, with 3 bases left between them. There are 12 residues in the CDR3. CDR3 protein: CASSLQNQPQHF. CDR3 in DNA: TGTGCCAGCAGTTTACAGAATCAGCCCCAGCATTTT.

V usage is TRBV18 and J usage is TRBJ1-3, with D perhaps TRBD1 (5 bases). The CDR3 length is 16 residues. Trimming cost V 3 bases and J 0 bases, with 12 bases left between them. CDR1 is KGHSH, CDR2 LQKENI, per germline. CDR3 DNA: TGTGCCAGCTCACCGCGGCAGGGAACCTCTGGAAACACCATATATTTT. This encodes CASSPRQGTSGNTIYF.

This clone was observed a few times. V is TRBV18 and J is TRBJ2-7; possibly TRBD2 for D (6 bases). The V and J ends lost 3 bases and 4 bases respectively, with 13 bases between them. This CDR3 comprises 14 residues. The germline gives CDR1 KGHSH, CDR2 LQKENI. Here the CDR3 DNA reads TGTGCCAGCTCACCGCCGGACTACTTATACGAGCAGTACTTC. It translates to CASSPPDYLYEQYF.

The V and J genes are TRBV6-5 and TRBJ2-7; TRBD1 aligns across 9 bases. Germline V gene lookup returns CDR1 MNHEY and CDR2 SVGAGI. The CDR3 extends over 15 amino acids. V was clipped by 6 bases and J by 2 bases; unmatched bases: 8. CDR3 sequence: CASRPRTGAPYEQYF. In DNA form, the CDR3 reads TGTGCCAGCAGACCCCGGACAGGGGCCCCCTACGAGCAGTACTTC.

This chain joins TRBV2 and TRBJ1-2; TRBD1 is a possible D gene (5 bases). The ends were cut back, 6 bases at V and 2 bases at J, with 22 bases in the middle. Germline V lookup: CDR1 SNHLY, CDR2 FYNNEI. This CDR3 is 17 amino acids long. The CDR3 sequence is CASSRPTSAGTNYGYTF. The CDR3 DNA reads as TGTGCCAGCAGCCGTCCCACCTCGGCGGGGACCAACTATGGCTACACCTTC.

This chain uses TRBV3-1 (or the pseudogene TRBV3-2) with TRBJ2-1, with 8 bases lining up with TRBD2. CDR1 LGHDT and CDR2 YNNKEL come from the germline V gene (reference sequence). Unmatched junction bases numbered 4, after V lost 3 bases and J lost 6 bases. The CDR3 runs 14 residues. The CDR3 DNA reads as TGTGCCAGCAGCCACCTACTAGCGGTCAATGAGCAGTTCTTC. Protein product: CASSHLLAVNEQFF.

The chain recombines TRBV4-1 with TRBJ1-1; 8 nucleotides match TRBD1. The germline gives CDR1 MGHRA, CDR2 YSYEKL. Losses at the gene ends were 1 base for V and 5 bases for J; bases not matched to a gene: 9. The length of the CDR3 is 16 residues. The CDR3 is CASSQGRNRGFTEAFF. The CDR3, as DNA: TGCGCCAGCAGCCAAGGGCGGAACAGGGGGTTTACTGAAGCTTTCTTT.

The genes are TRBV7-9 and TRBJ2-7; TRBD2 matches 7 bases. CDR1 SEHNR and CDR2 FQNEAQ come from the germline V gene (reference sequence). J lost 0 bases, V lost 5 bases, and 10 bases had no gene match. The CDR3 totals 16 residues. The CDR3 nucleotides read TGTGCCAGCAGCCCAAGGACTAGGGGTCACTCCTACGAGCAGTACTTC. Translating it yields CASSPRTRGHSYEQYF.

This clone showed up just a few times. This chain connects TRBV5-4 to TRBJ2-2; TRBD2 matches at 10 bases. CDR1 is SGHNT, CDR2 YYREEE, per germline (reference sequence). V trimming: 0 bases; J trimming: 6 bases; junction bases outside the gene matches: 8. The CDR3 totals 17 residues. CDR3 loop: CASSLELLAGVAGELFF. CDR3 in DNA: TGTGCCAGCAGCTTGGAGTTGCTAGCGGGAGTGGCCGGGGAGCTGTTTTTT.

V gene TRBV9 combines with J gene TRBJ2-6; D remains ambiguous. CDR1 SGDLS and CDR2 YYNGEE come from the germline V gene. The V gene lost 4 bases and the J gene lost 1 base, with 6 bases spanning the gap. The CDR3 spans 14 residues. In DNA, the CDR3 is TGTGCCAGCAGCACTAATTCTGGGGCCAACGTCCTGACTTTC. Translating gives CASSTNSGANVLTF.

The chain couples TRBV11-2 to TRBJ2-7, with 8 bases fitting TRBD2. The J segment lost 1 base and the V segment lost 0 bases, leaving 5 bases of the junction unmatched. The CDR3 extends over 16 amino acids. Germline V lookup: CDR1 SGHAT, CDR2 FQNNGV. CDR3 sequence: CASSLERLARSYEQYF. The DNA of the CDR3 is TGTGCCAGCAGCTTAGAAAGACTAGCGCGGTCCTACGAGCAGTACTTC.

The chain couples TRBV28 to TRBJ1-4; possible D gene TRBD1, 6 bases. The CDR3 covers 13 residues. CDR1 MDHEN and CDR2 SYDVKM come from the germline V gene. Trimming cost V 4 bases and J 10 bases, with 13 bases left between them. The CDR3 DNA sequence: TGTGCCAGCAGTTCCCCAGGGGCAGGAAAACTGTTTTTT. As protein: CASSSPGAGKLFF.

This chain links TRBV9 with TRBJ2-7, with 7 positions matching TRBD2. Germline V gives CDR1 SGDLS, CDR2 YYNGEE. The V segment lost 4 bases and the J segment 3 bases; nucleotides outside the gene matches: 7. CDR3 length: 14 amino acids. In nucleotides, the CDR3 is TGTGCCAGCAGCCGGGTTGGCGGGAGCTACGAGCAGTACTTC. It yields the protein CASSRVGGSYEQYF.

This clone was detected a few times. The chain employs TRBV6-5 and TRBJ1-4; TRBD1 matches at 9 bases. CDR1 is MNHEY and CDR2 is SVGAGI in the germline V gene. Germline trimming cut 5 bases from V and 7 bases from J; bases unmatched to any gene: 5. The CDR3 contains 14 residues. CDR3 sequence: CASSTGTGSEKLFF. CDR3 coding DNA: TGTGCCAGCAGTACGGGGACAGGGAGTGAAAAACTGTTTTTT.

V gene TRBV28 combines with J gene TRBJ2-1; the match to TRBD2 covers 7 bases. CDR3 size: 15 residues. Trimming took 1 base from V and 6 from J; bases not matched to a gene: 6. Germline V gene sequence: CDR1 MDHEN, CDR2 SYDVKM. CDR3 protein: CASSLFGQRGNEQFF. For the CDR3, the DNA is TGTGCCAGCAGTTTATTTGGTCAGCGGGGCAATGAGCAGTTCTTC. The whole variable domain, filled in from reference TRBV28 and TRBJ2-1, reads DVKVTQSSRYLVKRTGEKVFLECVQDMDHENMFWYRQDPGLGLRLIYFSYDVKMKEKGDIPEGYSVSREKKERFSLILESASTNQTSMYLCASSLFGQRGNEQFFGPGTRLTVL.

About this clone: At the DNA level, this CDR3 is encoded by other sequences in the same sample as well. The chain uses TRBV7-2 and TRBJ2-7; 10 bases are a match to TRBD2. J was trimmed by 3 bases and V by 3 bases; bases with no gene match: 2. Germline loops: CDR1 SGHTA, CDR2 FQGNSA. This CDR3 is 14 amino acids long. The CDR3 protein is CASSFRTSGYEQYF. The DNA for the CDR3 is TGTGCCAGCAGCTTTCGGACTAGCGGCTACGAGCAGTACTTC.

V usage is TRBV28 and J usage is TRBJ1-1; D gene uncertain. Germline loops: CDR1 MDHEN, CDR2 SYDVKM. The CDR3 totals 12 residues. V dropped 5 bases and J dropped 4 bases, with 8 bases sitting between them. The CDR3 nucleotides are TGTGCCAGCAGTATCCGACTCACTGAAGCTTTCTTT. It encodes CASSIRLTEAFF.